This is a list of T cell receptor beta chains from one sample in a study of control samples from healthy donors and cancer patients. Using immunoSEQ multiplex PCR, the repertoire was profiled, and TCRdb retains in-frame clones only, with some absent. The sample has fewer than 200,000 clones; 80% to 95% are singletons. The sequencing input was blood. The receptors originated from a man aged 18 to 29 in good health. Each CDR3 is given with its conserved first and last residue. Fields, in order: CDR3 protein, CDR3 DNA, clone size, V gene, D gene, J gene. D genes are given only for firm matches. Where a row states a size, it is once, few, many or the class of an expanded clone; other rows omit it.

CASSYDGAYEQYF	TGTGCCAGCAGTTATGATGGGGCCTACGAGCAGTACTTC	-	TRBV6-2/TRBV6-3	-	TRBJ2-7
CASSASLAGDLNEQFF	TGCGCCAGCAGCGCGTCACTAGCGGGGGACTTAAATGAGCAGTTCTTC	-	TRBV5-1	TRBD2	TRBJ2-1
CASSATGVGEKLFF	TGTGCCAGCAGTGCAACAGGGGTTGGTGAAAAACTGTTTTTT	-	TRBV2	TRBD1	TRBJ1-4
CASSEAGSVNTEAFF	TGTGCCAGCAGTGAAGCAGGGTCGGTGAACACTGAAGCTTTCTTT	-	TRBV25-1	-	TRBJ1-1
CAIRPTGGETGELFF	TGTGCCATCAGGCCAACAGGGGGCGAAACCGGGGAGCTGTTTTTT	-	TRBV10-3	TRBD1	TRBJ2-2
CASSPLDLPGRELFF	TGTGCCAGCTCACCACTGGACCTTCCAGGGAGGGAGCTGTTTTTT	-	TRBV18	-	TRBJ2-2
CASSLDGGRDTQYF	TGCGCCAGCAGCTTGGACGGGGGTCGAGATACGCAGTATTTT	-	TRBV5-1	-	TRBJ2-3
CASSLRPMNTEAFF	TGTGCCAGCTCTCTGAGACCCATGAACACTGAAGCTTTCTTT	-	TRBV18	-	TRBJ1-1
CASSPEEGRSNQPQHF	TGTGCCAGCAGCCCGGAGGAAGGTCGGAGCAATCAGCCCCAGCATTTT	-	TRBV6-2/TRBV6-3	-	TRBJ1-5
CASSQLWSPKFEETQYF	TGTGCCAGCAGCCAATTGTGGTCACCGAAATTCGAAGAGACCCAGTACTTC	-	TRBV3-1/TRBV3-2	-	TRBJ2-5
CASSQSKLGQGNHSPLHF	TGTGCCAGCAGCCAAAGCAAACTAGGACAGGGAAATCATTCACCCCTCCACTTT	-	TRBV3-1/TRBV3-2	TRBD1	TRBJ1-6
CASSGTGGIRETQYF	TGTGCCAGCAGCGGGACAGGGGGCATTCGGGAGACCCAGTACTTC	-	TRBV9	TRBD1	TRBJ2-5
CASSSATREQFF	TGTGCCAGCAGCTCGGCTACGCGAGAGCAGTTCTTC	once	TRBV11-2	-	TRBJ2-1
CASSPQHLRSSYNSPLHF	TGTGCCAGCAGCCCCCAGCATTTAAGAAGCTCCTATAATTCACCCCTCCACTTT	few	TRBV13	-	TRBJ1-6
CAWTTDSGNTIYF	TGTGCCTGGACGACAGACTCTGGAAACACCATATATTTT	-	TRBV30	-	TRBJ1-3
CASSPTPRSNQPQHF	TGCGCCAGCAGCCCTACACCACGGAGCAATCAGCCCCAGCATTTT	-	TRBV5-1	-	TRBJ1-5
CASRENEQFF	TGTGCCAGCAGGGAGAATGAGCAGTTCTTC	-	TRBV28	-	TRBJ2-1
CASSFPGGSSYNEQFF	TGCGCCAGCAGCTTCCCCGGGGGGAGCTCCTACAATGAGCAGTTCTTC	-	TRBV5-1	TRBD2	TRBJ2-1
CASLGTGEKTKNIQYF	TGTGCCAGCCTTGGGACAGGGGAAAAGACCAAAAACATTCAGTACTTC	-	TRBV18	TRBD1	TRBJ2-4
CASSELQRTNEQFF	TGTGCCAGCAGTGAACTCCAGCGGACCAATGAGCAGTTCTTC	-	TRBV2	-	TRBJ2-1
CASSLIAALVYEQYF	TGTGCCAGCAGCTTAATCGCAGCCTTAGTCTACGAGCAGTACTTC	-	TRBV7-8	-	TRBJ2-7
CSASLWAKTGDDYGYTF	TGCAGTGCTAGTTTGTGGGCTAAGACAGGGGACGACTATGGCTACACCTTC	-	TRBV20-1	TRBD1	TRBJ1-2
CASRWTGAPSGEQYF	TGCGCCAGCAGGTGGACAGGGGCCCCCTCTGGGGAGCAGTACTTC	-	TRBV5-1	TRBD1	TRBJ2-7
CATSAGPPYNEQFF	TGTGCCACCTCGGCGGGACCCCCCTACAATGAGCAGTTCTTC	-	TRBV19	-	TRBJ2-1
CASSQEGAGGLETQYF	TGTGCCAGCAGCCAAGAAGGTGCCGGGGGTCTAGAGACCCAGTACTTC	once	TRBV3-1/TRBV3-2	-	TRBJ2-5
CASSEGRSAFF	TGTGCCAGCAGTGAAGGAAGATCAGCTTTCTTT	-	TRBV6-1	-	TRBJ1-1
CACGQRDSYGYTF	TGTGCCTGTGGACAGCGGGATTCCTATGGCTACACCTTC	once	TRBV3-1/TRBV3-2	-	TRBJ1-2
CASSQAGHRNIQYF	TGTGCCAGCAGCCAAGCGGGACATAGAAACATTCAGTACTTC	-	TRBV3-1/TRBV3-2	-	TRBJ2-4
CASSLAGTARGNTIYF	TGCGCCAGCAGCTTGGCGGGCACGGCGAGAGGAAACACCATATATTTT	once	TRBV5-1	-	TRBJ1-3
CASNLFGGQAFF	TGTGCCAGCAACCTATTCGGGGGGCAAGCTTTCTTT	-	TRBV12-3/TRBV12-4	-	TRBJ1-1
CASSPQLAVGDEQFF	TGTGCCAGTAGCCCCCAGTTAGCTGTGGGCGATGAGCAGTTCTTC	-	TRBV19	-	TRBJ2-1
CASSRRDFASTDTQYF	TGTGCCAGCAGTCGGCGGGACTTTGCTAGCACAGATACGCAGTATTTT	-	TRBV2	-	TRBJ2-3
CASRPGTGIAGGADTQYF	TGTGCCAGCAGACCCGGGACAGGGATCGCGGGGGGGGCAGATACGCAGTATTTT	once	TRBV2	-	TRBJ2-3
CASIAGTGTNTGELFF	TGTGCCAGCATTGCCGGGACAGGGACTAACACCGGGGAGCTGTTTTTT	-	TRBV28	TRBD1	TRBJ2-2
CASRGEGSTDTQYF	TGTGCCAGCAGAGGGGAGGGGAGCACAGATACGCAGTATTTT	-	TRBV6-5	TRBD2	TRBJ2-3
CASSHPREEGYGYTF	TGTGCCAGCAGCCATCCGAGGGAAGAGGGCTATGGCTACACCTTC	-	TRBV3-1/TRBV3-2	-	TRBJ1-2
CASRLRGGYEQYF	TGTGCCAGTAGACTCCGGGGGGGATACGAGCAGTACTTC	once	TRBV6-5	TRBD2	TRBJ2-7
CASSFFPGTGERNTIYF	TGCGCCAGCAGTTTTTTTCCCGGGACAGGGGAAAGAAACACCATATATTTT	-	TRBV5-1	TRBD1	TRBJ1-3
CASSPYSRGKETQYF	TGTGCCAGCAGCCCCTATTCCCGGGGAAAAGAGACCCAGTACTTC	-	TRBV5-8	-	TRBJ2-5
CASSVEGTGNTIYF	TGTGCCAGCAGCGTAGAGGGAACCGGAAACACCATATATTTT	-	TRBV9	-	TRBJ1-3
CASSHGSANTGELFF	TGTGCCAGCAGCCATGGTAGCGCGAACACCGGGGAGCTGTTTTTT	-	TRBV6-6	-	TRBJ2-2
CASSPAGGSGGTSYEQYF	TGTGCCAGCAGCCCCGCGGGAGGCAGCGGGGGGACCTCCTACGAGCAGTACTTC	-	TRBV13	TRBD2	TRBJ2-7
CASTGFPNEKLFF	TGTGCCAGTACAGGGTTTCCTAATGAAAAACTGTTTTTT	-	TRBV19	-	TRBJ1-4
CASSPDENYGYTF	TGTGCCAGCAGCCCAGACGAAAACTATGGCTACACCTTC	-	TRBV7-8	-	TRBJ1-2
CASSPRGLGDIQYF	TGTGCCAGTAGTCCGCGGGGGCTCGGAGACATTCAGTACTTC	-	TRBV19	-	TRBJ2-4
CATSDARTGKDGELFF	TGTGCCACCAGTGATGCCCGTACAGGGAAGGACGGGGAGCTGTTTTTT	once	TRBV24-1	-	TRBJ2-2
CASSSPGEQFF	TGTGCCAGCAGTTCCCCCGGTGAGCAGTTCTTC	-	TRBV12-3/TRBV12-4	-	TRBJ2-1
CASSDSFYGYTF	TGTGCCAGCAGCGACAGTTTCTATGGCTACACCTTC	-	TRBV28	-	TRBJ1-2
CASSPNRGPPEFF	TGTGCCAGCAGTCCTAACAGGGGCCCACCTGAGTTCTTC	-	TRBV6-6	TRBD1	TRBJ2-1
CASSPHRSSDTQYF	TGTGCCAGCAGTCCCCACCGGTCGTCGGATACGCAGTATTTT	-	TRBV27	-	TRBJ2-3
CASSQVGGTYNEQFF	TGTGCCAGCTCACAGGTGGGGGGAACTTACAATGAGCAGTTCTTC	-	TRBV18	-	TRBJ2-1
CASSPWTGAGELFF	TGTGCCAGCAGCCCGTGGACGGGGGCCGGGGAGCTGTTTTTT	-	TRBV7-3	-	TRBJ2-2
CASSSGQNTGELFF	TGTGCCAGCAGCTCCGGACAGAACACCGGGGAGCTGTTTTTT	-	TRBV7-2	-	TRBJ2-2
CASSARSINYGYTF	TGTGCCAGCAGCGCCCGGAGCATAAACTATGGCTACACCTTC	-	TRBV7-9	-	TRBJ1-2
CATSLIGQGIREQFF	TGTGCCACCAGCCTGATAGGACAGGGCATCAGAGAGCAGTTCTTC	-	TRBV24-1	TRBD1	TRBJ2-1
CASSRTGTGTHEQYF	TGTGCCAGCAGTAGAACCGGGACAGGGACCCACGAGCAGTACTTC	-	TRBV6-5	TRBD1	TRBJ2-7
CASSFGGGWTEAFF	TGTGCCAGCAGTTTCGGTGGGGGATGGACTGAAGCTTTCTTT	-	TRBV28	-	TRBJ1-1
CASSYIPGQPLSGYTF	TGTGCCAGCAGTTACATTCCGGGACAGCCTTTATCCGGCTACACCTTC	-	TRBV6-5	TRBD1	TRBJ1-2
CASSLGLAVYNEQFF	TGTGCCAGCAGCTTAGGGCTAGCAGTCTACAATGAGCAGTTCTTC	-	TRBV7-3	-	TRBJ2-1